Listed here are 16 T cell receptor beta chains from one sample, sequenced in a study of blood T cells in healthy people across ages. Primed by a sample-barcoded 5' primer and a J-beta primer mix, a second PCR proceeded for about 6 to 11 cycles. One entry per CDR3 protein results from TCRdb running MiXCR on the 5' RACE reads. The repertoire consists of 850,000 to 950,000 distinct CDR3 sequences, with around 28% occurring once and the leading ten covering about 18%. Sequenced: blood. Every receptor here comes from a woman at least 80 years old in good health.

This clonotype was detected only a few times. A much larger clone differs from this one at a single base, so this may be a read error. The chain links TRBV10-3 to TRBJ2-7; possible D gene TRBD2, 7 bases. Trimming left V 6 bases short and J 7 bases short, with 16 bases between. CDR1 is ENHRY and CDR2 is SYGVKD in the germline V gene. CDR3 length: 13 residues. CDR3 in amino acids: CAIRRVGGQEQYF. In nucleotides, the CDR3 is TGTGCCATCAGACGAGTGGGGGGGCAGGAGCAGTACTTC.

This clonotype was picked up a small number of times. The rearrangement joins TRBV7-6 to TRBJ2-7; 7 bases agree with TRBD2. The length of the CDR3 is 15 residues. In germline, CDR1 is SGHVS, CDR2 FNYEAQ. The trim removed 4 bases at V and 0 bases at J, leaving 6 bases unmatched. CDR3 DNA sequence: TGTGCCAGCAGCTCCTCCCCGGGAGGCTCCTACGAGCAGTACTTC. It encodes CASSSSPGGSYEQYF.

The table lists this clonotype with many counts. The chain has TRBV20-1 and TRBJ2-1, with 13 bases that match TRBD2. Trimming took 1 base from V and 7 from J; bases not matched to a gene: 7. This CDR3 has 16 residues. Germline CDR1 and CDR2: DFQATT and SNEGSKA (reference sequence). The CDR3 loop is CSARGWTSGGGNEQFF. In nucleotides, the CDR3 is TGCAGTGCTAGAGGATGGACTAGCGGGGGCGGAAATGAGCAGTTCTTC.

There are many counts of this clonotype. The rearrangement joins TRBV5-1 to TRBJ1-5; D uncertain. Trimming stripped 3 bases from V and 10 bases from J, with 17 bases between. The CDR3 is 14 amino acids. CDR1 and CDR2 (germline): SGHRS, YFSETQ. For the CDR3, the DNA is TGCGCCAGCAGCTACGGACTCGAATCTTCCCCCCAGCATTTT. This gives the protein CASSYGLESSPQHF.

This clonotype occurred a few times. This chain uses TRBV7-2 with TRBJ1-5, with no clear D. Trimming removed 7 bases at V and 6 bases at J, with 19 bases between. The CDR3 has 15 residues. The germline V gene encodes CDR1 SGHTA and CDR2 FQGNSA. The CDR3 spells CASKQGPEVFQPQHF. The CDR3 nucleotides read TGTGCCAGCAAACAAGGACCCGAAGTCTTTCAGCCCCAGCATTTT.

This clonotype was detected many times. This chain connects TRBV9 to TRBJ2-7, with TRBD2 identical over 8 bases. In germline, CDR1 is SGDLS, CDR2 YYNGEE. This CDR3 is 15 amino acids long. V gave up 4 bases and J gave up 6 bases; unmatched junction bases: 12. The CDR3 loop is CASSKTGTRGLEQYF. The CDR3 DNA follows: TGTGCCAGCAGCAAAACCGGGACTAGAGGGCTCGAGCAGTACTTC.

This clonotype was recorded a few times. The rearrangement joins TRBV12-3 or TRBV12-4 to TRBJ2-1, with D maybe TRBD1 (6 bases). This CDR3 spans 15 amino acids. Trimming took off 6 bases at V and 5 bases at J, with 17 bases between the two ends. The CDR3: CASSPTGLRNNEQFF. As DNA, the CDR3 is TGTGCCAGCAGCCCGACAGGTCTCCGAAACAATGAGCAGTTCTTC.

This clonotype came up many times. The chain couples TRBV20-1 to TRBJ2-3; 10 nucleotides agree with TRBD2. The CDR3 contains 14 residues. Unmatched junction bases numbered 3, after V lost 1 base and J lost 5 bases. Germline CDR1 is DFQATT and CDR2 is SNEGSKA (reference sequence). CDR3 coding DNA: TGCAGTGCTAGAGTCGTAGCGGGGGGAGATACGCAGTATTTT. It specifies CSARVVAGGDTQYF.

This clonotype has only a few counts. This sequence joins TRBV5-5 and TRBJ2-3; TRBD2 matches 7 bases. After removal of 0 bases from V and 0 bases from J, the junction contained 7 bases not matched to a gene. This CDR3 spans 17 amino acids. The germline gives CDR1 SGHKS, CDR2 YYEKEE (reference sequence). The CDR3 protein is CASSLAGWGGSTDTQYF. CDR3 DNA sequence: TGTGCCAGCAGCTTGGCCGGGTGGGGGGGGAGCACAGATACGCAGTATTTT.

This clonotype has only a few counts. This rearrangement joins TRBV7-6 to TRBJ1-5, with TRBD1 matching 9 bases. This CDR3 is 16 amino acids long. Per germline, CDR1 SGHVS and CDR2 FNYEAQ. V was clipped by 3 bases and J by 4 bases; unmatched bases: 7. The CDR3 DNA reads TGTGCCAGCAGCTTGGGACTAGGACAGGGGAATCAGCCCCAGCATTTT. Translating it yields CASSLGLGQGNQPQHF.

This chain connects TRBV2 to TRBJ2-3; D is unclear. Trimming removed 3 bases at V and 2 bases at J, with 12 bases between. The CDR3 spans 15 residues. The germline CDR1 and CDR2 sequences are SNHLY and FYNNEI. CDR3 in amino acids: CASSDVRGTTDTQYF. The CDR3, as DNA: TGTGCCAGCAGTGACGTCCGAGGAACCACAGATACGCAGTATTTT.

The DNA of the CDR3 is TGTGCCAGCAGCCCGGGGTCGGGGACAACCCAACGTCGCGAGCAGTACTTC. Translation gives CASSPGSGTTQRREQYF. The chain couples TRBV7-9 to TRBJ2-7; tentative D call: TRBD1 (6 bases). The V gene lost 5 bases and the J gene lost 6 bases, with 26 bases spanning the gap. The CDR3 is 17 amino acids. Germline lookup yields CDR1 SEHNR and CDR2 FQNEAQ (reference sequence).

Regarding this clonotype: Being one base from a much bigger clone, this may be a read error. The chain uses TRBV6-2 or TRBV6-3 and TRBJ2-1; 8 positions match TRBD1. From germline, CDR1 is MNHEY and CDR2 SVGEGT. The CDR3 sequence is 16 residues long. Germline trimming cut 3 bases from V and 0 bases from J; bases unmatched to any gene: 4. As DNA, the CDR3 is TGTGCCAGCAGTTATCGGACAGGGCGCTCCTACAATGAGCAGTTCTTC. Amino acid sequence: CASSYRTGRSYNEQFF.

About this clonotype: A read error may explain this, as a much larger clone is one base away. This chain connects TRBV11-2 to TRBJ2-6; tentative D call: TRBD1 (6 bases). Trimming removed 4 bases from V and 4 bases from J, with 11 bases in between. CDR1 and CDR2 (germline): SGHAT, FQNNGV. The CDR3 extends over 15 amino acids. CDR3 DNA sequence: TGTGCCAGCAGCTCAGGGGTCCCAGGGGCCAACGTCCTGACTTTC. It is translated as CASSSGVPGANVLTF. Drawing the rest from reference TRBV11-2 and TRBJ2-6, the complete variable domain is EAGVAQSPRYKIIEKRQSVAFWCNPISGHATLYWYQQILGQGPKLLIQFQNNGVVDDSQLPKDRFSAERLKGVDSTLKIQPAKLEDSAVYLCASSSGVPGANVLTFGAGSRLTVL.

The chain combines TRBV20-1 with TRBJ1-2; D may be TRBD1 (5 bases). This CDR3 is 16 amino acids long. Trimming cost V 3 bases and J 8 bases, with 25 bases left between them. Germline loops: CDR1 DFQATT, CDR2 SNEGSKA (reference sequence). CDR3 region: CSARNWVGGLLRGYTF. Here the CDR3 DNA reads TGCAGTGCTAGGAACTGGGTTGGGGGATTGTTGCGCGGCTACACCTTC.

The chain employs TRBV6-5 and TRBJ2-3; D unresolved. Germline V CDR1 and CDR2: MNHEY, SVGAGI. V shed 8 bases and J shed 6 bases, with 12 bases lying between them. The CDR3 runs 12 residues. CDR3 sequence reads: CASAQTGDTQYF. In nucleotides, the CDR3 is TGTGCCAGCGCCCAAACTGGGGATACGCAGTATTTT.